This is a list of T cell receptor beta chains from one sample in a study of T cells in Graves' hyperthyroidism and ophthalmopathy. One entry per CDR3 protein results from TCRdb running MiXCR on the multiplex PCR reads. The sample includes approximately 610,000 distinct CDR3 sequences, over 12% of them seen just once. Sequencing was performed on blood. Receptors were obtained from a woman between 40 and 55 years old with Graves' ophthalmopathy. Each CDR3 is given with its conserved first and last residue. Clone size, where shown, is once, few, many, or a class for clones that have expanded.

j_call: TRBJ2-5; clone_size: many; v_call: TRBV12-3/TRBV12-4; cdr3_aa: CASRLTGKETQYF
j_call: TRBJ1-5; clone_size: -; v_call: TRBV28; cdr3_aa: CASSPGGRGNQPQHF
j_call: TRBJ1-1; clone_size: many; v_call: TRBV12-5; cdr3_aa: CASGLVPYRVSTEAFF
j_call: TRBJ1-1; clone_size: many; v_call: TRBV15; cdr3_aa: CATGRGGSEAFF
j_call: TRBJ2-7; clone_size: many; v_call: TRBV7-8; cdr3_aa: CASSPTTGAYEQYF
j_call: TRBJ1-1; clone_size: many; v_call: TRBV19; cdr3_aa: CASSIQARTEAFF
j_call: TRBJ2-5; clone_size: many; v_call: TRBV7-2; cdr3_aa: CASSLAGGSQETQYF
j_call: TRBJ2-7; clone_size: many; v_call: TRBV28; cdr3_aa: CASTLGGQSSYEQYF
j_call: TRBJ2-7; clone_size: -; v_call: TRBV7-3; cdr3_aa: CASSPFGRNEQYF
j_call: TRBJ1-5; clone_size: -; v_call: TRBV4-1; cdr3_aa: CASSQDRTTDLDIPSNQPQHF
j_call: TRBJ1-2; clone_size: many; v_call: TRBV27; cdr3_aa: CASSPQYGDDGYTF
j_call: TRBJ2-7; clone_size: -; v_call: TRBV19; cdr3_aa: CASSNGGLLYEQYF
j_call: TRBJ1-5; clone_size: many; v_call: TRBV12-3/TRBV12-4; cdr3_aa: CASSADRTYQPQHF
j_call: TRBJ1-2; clone_size: many; v_call: TRBV12-3/TRBV12-4; cdr3_aa: CASNRRGPNYGYTF
j_call: TRBJ2-5; clone_size: many; v_call: TRBV28; cdr3_aa: CASSLAAGHQETQYF
j_call: TRBJ1-2; clone_size: many; v_call: TRBV20-1; cdr3_aa: CSARDPIRGYGYTF
j_call: TRBJ1-1; clone_size: -; v_call: TRBV7-9; cdr3_aa: CASSLDLGAATEAFF
j_call: TRBJ2-7; clone_size: -; v_call: TRBV30; cdr3_aa: CAWSHLGQASYEQYF
j_call: TRBJ2-5; clone_size: few; v_call: TRBV7-2; cdr3_aa: CASSLSPLARETQYF
j_call: TRBJ1-2; clone_size: -; v_call: TRBV28; cdr3_aa: CASSEQGTNNYGYTF
j_call: TRBJ2-3; clone_size: -; v_call: TRBV12-3/TRBV12-4; cdr3_aa: CASSLAARDTQYF
j_call: TRBJ1-1; clone_size: -; v_call: TRBV6-1; cdr3_aa: CASSETGGFTEAFF
j_call: TRBJ1-1; clone_size: -; v_call: TRBV6-1; cdr3_aa: CASSFTSDTEAFF
j_call: TRBJ1-1; clone_size: -; v_call: TRBV30; cdr3_aa: CAWSVLVSEAFF
j_call: TRBJ2-7; clone_size: -; v_call: TRBV29-1; cdr3_aa: CSAGFSTGPKEQYF
j_call: TRBJ2-2; clone_size: -; v_call: TRBV6-2/TRBV6-3; cdr3_aa: CASRIPGQGVAGELFF
j_call: TRBJ1-2; clone_size: -; v_call: TRBV5-1; cdr3_aa: CASSYGQGALGYTF
j_call: TRBJ2-7; clone_size: -; v_call: TRBV5-1; cdr3_aa: CASSTGLVASEQYF
j_call: TRBJ2-1; clone_size: -; v_call: TRBV4-2; cdr3_aa: CASSPGTSGNNEQFF
j_call: TRBJ1-5; clone_size: -; v_call: TRBV19; cdr3_aa: CASSAPTGGWSNQPQHF
j_call: TRBJ2-3; clone_size: many; v_call: TRBV4-2; cdr3_aa: CASSQDGSSTDTQYF